The source of this T cell receptor beta chain is a study of T cell repertoires in cytomegalovirus infection. Study-wide context: HLA-B-restricted CMV epitopes that are well studied were used alongside recently identified HLA-C-restricted ones. Both a matching HLA type and CMV infection were indicated by public TCR beta signatures.

TCRdb ran MiXCR on the reads and lists one entry per CDR3 protein. The sample carries about half a million distinct CDR3 sequences, more than 30% recorded once. Findings and caveats of the study: Carriers of CMV and the relevant HLA type were discriminated by public TCR beta frequency. There were HLA-C-restricted CMV-specific TCR beta clonotypes dominating the ex vivo response.

This clonotype has a handful of counts. The antigen is unknown. The CDR3 spans 14 residues. Per the germline V gene, CDR1 is SGHTA and CDR2 is FQGNSA. V was trimmed by 5 bases and J by 4 bases, leaving 14 bases between them. The receptor's source is a human donor in good health (CMV status not recorded). Some clones in this sample may be carry-over from other donors' samples. This chain uses TRBV7-2 with TRBJ1-2; D not resolved. Sequencing was performed on cultured PBMCs, taken from culture after CMV antigen stimulation. Here the CDR3 reads CASSPPGRTYGYTF. The CDR3 coding sequence is TGTGCCAGCAGCCCCCCCGGCAGGACCTATGGCTACACCTTC.